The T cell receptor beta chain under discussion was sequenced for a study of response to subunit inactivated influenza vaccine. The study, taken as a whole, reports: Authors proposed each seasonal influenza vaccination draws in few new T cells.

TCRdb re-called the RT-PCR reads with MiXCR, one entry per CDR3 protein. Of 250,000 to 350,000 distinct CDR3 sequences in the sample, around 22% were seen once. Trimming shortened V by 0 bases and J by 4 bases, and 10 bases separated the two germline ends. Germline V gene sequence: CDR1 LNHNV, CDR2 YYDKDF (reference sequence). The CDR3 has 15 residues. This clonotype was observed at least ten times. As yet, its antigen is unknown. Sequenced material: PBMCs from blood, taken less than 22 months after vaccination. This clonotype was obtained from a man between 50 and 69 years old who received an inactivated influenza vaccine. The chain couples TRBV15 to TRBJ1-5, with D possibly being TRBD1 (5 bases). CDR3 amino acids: CATSRDWPGNQPQHF. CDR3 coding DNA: TGTGCCACCAGCAGAGATTGGCCAGGGAATCAGCCCCAGCATTTT.